Given below is one T cell receptor beta chain in context. Enrolled through a virtual design, the participants were between roughly 18 and 90 years of age and came from about two dozen US areas. V lost 2 bases and J lost 2; bases outside the gene matches: 5. CDR1 and CDR2 from the germline V gene are SGDLS and YYNGEE. CDR3 length: 16 residues. The data were taken from a study of blood T cell repertoires in COVID-19. Study-level information: The cDNA or gDNA used as material had been derived from T cells, B-cell-depleted T cells, or PBMCs.

Sequencing used immunoSEQ multiplex PCR; TCRdb keeps in-frame clones, though not all of them. The sample includes some 410,000 clones, around 87% seen only once; the top ten take about 0.89%. The rearrangement uses TRBV9 and TRBJ2-1, with TRBD2 identical over 9 bases. This sequence originates from a woman aged 25-40 years with acute COVID-19. The specimen was PBMCs or T cells enriched from blood (not recorded which). CDR3 DNA: TGTGCCAGCAGCGTCAGCGGGGGGCCTACCTACAATGAGCAGTTCTTC. Residues: CASSVSGGPTYNEQFF.